This T cell receptor beta chain was captured in a study of blood T cell repertoires in COVID-19 (dated by TCRdb to about 2020). For the wider study: The collaborator samples originated in the United States, Italy and Spain and spanned the acute and convalescent phases of COVID-19. The prospective study material was composed of cDNA or gDNA derived from T cells, B-cell-depleted T cells, or PBMCs. The sample metadata nearly always contained a de-identified subject ID, COVID-19 status, age in years and sex. Where available, HLA class I and class II types were obtained from metadata supplied by the sample provider rather than from assay-based typing. Deeply sampled blood TCRbeta repertoires from subjects exposed to, actively infected with, or recovered from COVID-19 were included in the dataset. Samples came from the ongoing ImmuneRACE study (first 160 participants) plus 1,254 subjects from 6 global collaborators. The repertoires were released in a freely available public database intended as a resource for research on the immune response to SARS-CoV-2.

Overall study results and their limits: The quantity of clinical and demographic metadata differed by source and by participant and was supplied without curation.

TCRbeta CDR3 regions were amplified from genomic DNA by means of the immunoSEQ Assay, a bias-controlled multiplex PCR. Processing in the source paper ran as follows. The number of nucleated cells in each sample was estimated from the amplification of reference gene primers within the assay. To quantify the absolute abundance of each unique TCRbeta CDR3 rearrangement, sequence reads were collapsed and filtered. For each sample, productive Simpson clonality was calculated as the square root of Simpson's diversity index across productive rearrangements. Imported from immuneACCESS, the table was reduced by TCRdb to in-frame sequences with V and J called. These copies leave out some clones; in studies compared against another copy, an unresolved V gene accounts for under half, and the cause of the remainder is not known. From that table come the V and J calls and clone size; the DNA was used to work out D and trimming. A total of approximately 220,000 clones appear in this sample, 87% of them only once. The ten top clones hold approximately 2.8% of the sample.

Participants in the prospective study were aged roughly 18 to 89 years, lived in approximately 26 United States geographic areas, and enrolled through a virtual design. To assign participants to cohorts, the prospective study relied on clinical history that participants themselves reported in a screening survey and a study questionnaire. In the prospective study, whole blood, serum and a nasopharyngeal or oropharyngeal swab were collected from each participant by mobile phlebotomists. Additional blood draws and questionnaires over an approximately 2-month period could optionally be provided by prospective study participants. Before DNA extraction, blood samples from the prospective study were shipped at room temperature or frozen. Only a few counts were recorded for this clone. It lacks a known antigen. No quality values exist for individual bases; no much larger clone is one base distant. The clonotype originates from a woman aged 25 to 45 with acute COVID-19. Input material: PBMCs or T cells enriched from blood (not recorded which).

The CDR3 in this case is CASLQVMNTEAFF. DNA sequence: TGTGCCAGTTTACAGGTCATGAACACTGAAGCTTTCTTT. This sequence uses TRBV6-5 and TRBJ1-1, with a weak D call of TRBD1 (5 bases match). V is shortened by 9 bases, J by 0 bases, and the region joining them spans 11 bases. CDR1 is given as MNHEY and CDR2 as SVGAGI, both from the germline V gene. The CDR3 goes from the cysteine to the phenylalanine over 13 residues. Only the CDR3 part of the read is kept: 39 bases, read in frame from the first base.